This TCR beta chain comes out of a study of cytomegalovirus exposure and HLA in healthy donors. The study, taken as a whole, reports: TCR beta chain V- and J-gene trimming was linked, in a later analysis, to a missense variant in DCLRE1C.

PCR was performed using 60 Vbeta and 13 Jbeta primers. Data came from immunoSEQ multiplex PCR; TCRdb stores just in-frame clones and leaves some out. The sample has 95,000 to 150,000 clones, less than 80% seen once. The germline V gene encodes CDR1 LNHNV and CDR2 YYDKDF (reference sequence). The CDR3 is 19 amino acids. The ends lost 1 base at V and 0 bases at J; junction bases unmatched: 8. Concerning this clone itself: What it binds is not known.

Specimen: PBMCs. The rearrangement links TRBV15 to TRBJ1-3, with TRBD1 matching 11 bases. The source of this sequence is a man in his forties or fifties in good health and CMV-seronegative. CDR3 residues: CATSRGGTGGTISGNTIYF. CDR3 coding DNA: TGTGCCACCAGCAGAGGTGGGACAGGGGGTACCATCTCTGGAAACACCATATATTTT. The whole variable domain, remainder taken from reference TRBV15 and TRBJ1-3, is DAMVIQNPRYQVTQFGKPVTLSCSQTLNHNVMYWYQQKSSQAPKLLFHYYDKDFNNEADTPDNFQSRRPNTSFCFLDIRSPGLGDTAMYLCATSRGGTGGTISGNTIYFGEGSWLTVV.